This T cell receptor (beta chain) stems from a study of T cell responses to AZD1222 COVID-19 vaccine. Study-wide results and limits: Variant regions that are unmutated are reportedly the target of nearly half of spike-specific TCRs. Two AZD1222 administrations were followed by greater Spike-specific TCR breadth and depth.

Second-dose recipients at about 4 or about 12 weeks were treated as one pooled group. Some clones are missing from TCRdb's copy, which holds only in-frame ones; the method was immunoSEQ multiplex PCR. The sample carries around 73,000 clones, 89% recorded once. To note about this clone: Its antigen is not identified.

Germline CDR1 SGHRS, CDR2 YFSETQ. With 0 bases clipped from V and 2 bases from J, the junction kept 8 bases outside the gene matches. The length of the CDR3 is 17 residues. This chain connects TRBV5-1 to TRBJ2-3, with 8 bases fitting TRBD2. The sequences come from peripheral blood, collected 28 days after the second AZD1222 dose. The receptor was isolated from an adult who received the AZD1222 COVID-19 vaccine. The CDR3 region is CASSLGSTGGTTDTQYF. The DNA for the CDR3 is TGCGCCAGCAGCTTGGGGTCTACGGGGGGGACCACAGATACGCAGTATTTT.